This record looks at one T cell receptor (beta chain) sequence and its context. The clone's antigen remains unknown. No much larger clone is present one base from it, and per-base qualities are unavailable. The record originates from a study of T cells after posttransplantation cyclophosphamide (dated by TCRdb to the mid-2010s). Looking at the study overall: Using TRB sequencing, the study followed how the T cell repertoire reconstituted after myeloablative bone marrow transplantation in which posttransplantation cyclophosphamide served as GVHD prophylaxis. Samples from under 40 PTCy-treated patients, along with samples from about 17 of their related bone marrow donors, underwent antigen receptor sequencing. Blood from all 35 or so PTCy patients who had 1-year posttransplant specimens underwent TRB sequencing. TRB sequencing was also done on up to roughly 3 additional blood samples from 2 to 5.2 years after transplant in 3 patients, and on pretransplant blood from several patients. Because TRA and TRB clonality were tightly correlated in 9 samples, subsequent TCR analyses were focused on TRB only. Public TRB sequences were searched against a database of over 3,600 sequences associated with responses to pathogens, tumor antigens, self-antigens and alloantigens. What the work shows at the level of the full study, not this receptor alone: At 1-2 months, donor-recipient similarity was low but rose over the first year, and the later blood repertoires were often dominated by donor CD8+ memory clones. Across the approximately 48 patients, TRB clonality was highly associated with recipient CMV seropositivity and CMV reactivation, and diversity with PTCy was similar to that in the CNI/methotrexate controls. The TRB repertoires of T cells infiltrating skin or GI tract showed only limited overlap with the TRB repertoires of T cells in blood.

From a lookup of the germline V gene, CDR1 and CDR2 are SNHLY and FYNNEI. From the cysteine through the phenylalanine, the CDR3 covers 15 amino acids. The DNA shown is the 45-base CDR3, in frame from base 1. Trimming takes 3 bases from V and 6 bases from J, and the germline ends sit 18 bases apart. TRB sequencing used genomic DNA with the immunoSEQ assay at survey resolution or the hsTCRB kit. Per the authors' processing: Initial read processing used immunoSEQ software, and repertoire analyses used the LymphoSeq R package. Clonality was calculated as 1 minus normalized Shannon entropy, and the Gini coefficient was also calculated for each TRB dataset. To infer phenotypes in unsorted samples, TRB sequences from sorted subsets of the recipient or donor were mapped onto the unsorted samples of the same recipient. Held by TCRdb, this immuneACCESS table contains in-frame sequences only and omits some clones. Under half of the omission traces to an unresolved V gene where checked; the cause of the rest is unknown. For V, J and clone size, that table is used; D and trimming come from the DNA. Counted in this sample were roughly 12,000 clones; about 95% of them appeared once. In total, the top ten clones hold 0.25% to 0.3% of the sample.

On the day of marrow donation, related bone marrow donors gave peripheral blood samples. Viable CD3+CD4+ or CD3+CD8+ cells that were CCR7+CD45RA+CD45RO-CD95-CD27+CD28+ were defined as naive T cells. Mononuclear cells from peripheral blood and bone marrow were separated by Ficoll-Hypaque density centrifugation and then cryopreserved. FACS on a FACSAria II was used to sort CD4+ and CD8+ T cells, including the naive and memory subsets. The chain is made from TRBV2 and TRBJ2-7; TRBD1 is possibly the D segment (6 matching bases). This receptor was identified in a man aged 25 to 40 in good health and a related stem cell transplant donor. Sequences were obtained from naive CD8+ T cells sorted from PBMCs. The DNA sequence reads TGTGCCAGCAGTGATATGGCAGGGGTGGCCTTCGAGCAGTACTTC. Translation gives CASSDMAGVAFEQYF. When the CDR3 is completed using the reference TRBV2 and TRBJ2-7 genes on either side, the full variable domain is EPEVTQTPSHQVTQMGQEVILRCVPISNHLYFYWYRQILGQKVEFLVSFYNNEISEKSEIFDDQFSVERPDGSNFTLKIRSTKLEDSAMYFCASSDMAGVAFEQYFGPGTRLTVT.